Listed below are T cell receptor beta chains from one sample, sequenced in a study of blood T cell repertoires in COVID-19. Sequencing used immunoSEQ multiplex PCR; TCRdb keeps in-frame clones, though not all of them. The sample has 130,000 to 150,000 clones; about nine tenths are singletons. The sequenced material came from peripheral blood. All receptors derive from a man aged 45-65 years who had recovered from COVID-19. CDR3s leave out the opening cysteine and the closing phenylalanine or tryptophan. Each record gives: J gene, V gene, CDR3 protein.

J: TRBJ1-3
V: TRBV4-3
CDR3: ASSPSGLAGNTIY

J: TRBJ1-2
V: TRBV4-2
CDR3: ASSPLNVWQGDYGYT

J: TRBJ2-7
V: TRBV6-5
CDR3: ASSTGTAFSYEQY

J: TRBJ1-1
V: TRBV19
CDR3: ASSIGGNTEAF

J: TRBJ1-2
V: TRBV2
CDR3: ASRLTGLSGYT

J: TRBJ1-4
V: TRBV18
CDR3: ASSEDRGMNEKLF

J: TRBJ1-1
V: TRBV28
CDR3: ASSLARTGYTEAF

J: TRBJ1-3
V: TRBV28
CDR3: ASSVAGRQTTIY

J: TRBJ1-1
V: TRBV12-3/TRBV12-4
CDR3: ASREGQTGAF

J: TRBJ1-4
V: TRBV6-1
CDR3: ASSERGGNEKLF

J: TRBJ2-5
V: TRBV5-4
CDR3: ASSGSTSGEETQY

J: TRBJ1-3
V: TRBV6-5
CDR3: ASRTDSGNTIY

J: TRBJ1-5
V: TRBV6-5
CDR3: ASSYSRGQPQH

J: TRBJ1-1
V: TRBV5-8
CDR3: ASARVQGWIAF

J: TRBJ2-6
V: TRBV13
CDR3: ASSPLDRGQYIGSGANVLT

J: TRBJ2-5
V: TRBV6-5
CDR3: ATRRAGFQETQY

J: TRBJ1-3
V: TRBV5-1
CDR3: ASSLATEGNTIY